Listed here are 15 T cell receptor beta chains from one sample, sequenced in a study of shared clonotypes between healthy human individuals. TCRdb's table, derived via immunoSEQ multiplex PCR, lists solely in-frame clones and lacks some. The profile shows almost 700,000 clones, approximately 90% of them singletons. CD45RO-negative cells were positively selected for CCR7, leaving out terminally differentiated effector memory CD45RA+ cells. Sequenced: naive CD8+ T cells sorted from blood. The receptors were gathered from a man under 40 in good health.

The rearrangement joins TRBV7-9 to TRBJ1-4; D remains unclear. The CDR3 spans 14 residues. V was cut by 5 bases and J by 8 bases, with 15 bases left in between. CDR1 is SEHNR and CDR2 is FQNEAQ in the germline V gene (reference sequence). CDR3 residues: CASSTGPPQEKLFF. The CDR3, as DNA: TGTGCCAGCAGCACGGGCCCGCCTCAAGAAAAACTGTTTTTT.

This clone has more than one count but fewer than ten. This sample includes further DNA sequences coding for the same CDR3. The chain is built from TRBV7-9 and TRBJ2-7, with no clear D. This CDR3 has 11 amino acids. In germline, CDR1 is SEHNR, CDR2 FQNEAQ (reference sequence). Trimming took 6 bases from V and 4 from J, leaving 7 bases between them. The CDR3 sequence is CASSHTYEQYF. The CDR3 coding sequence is TGTGCCAGCAGTCACACGTACGAGCAGTACTTC.

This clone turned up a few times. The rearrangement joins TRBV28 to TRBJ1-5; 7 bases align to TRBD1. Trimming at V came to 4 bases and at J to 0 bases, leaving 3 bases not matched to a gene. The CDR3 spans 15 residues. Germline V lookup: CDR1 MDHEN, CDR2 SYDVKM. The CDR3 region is CASSSTGVSNQPQHF. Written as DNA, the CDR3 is TGTGCCAGCAGTTCCACAGGGGTTAGCAATCAGCCCCAGCATTTT.

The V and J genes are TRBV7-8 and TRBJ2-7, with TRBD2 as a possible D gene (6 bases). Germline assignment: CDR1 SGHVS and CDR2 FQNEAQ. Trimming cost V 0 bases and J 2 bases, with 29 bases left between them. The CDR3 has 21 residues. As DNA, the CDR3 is TGTGCCAGCAGCTTAGCGAGGGTGGGGCAGACTAGAACTAGATACCCCTACGAGCAGTACTTC. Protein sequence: CASSLARVGQTRTRYPYEQYF.

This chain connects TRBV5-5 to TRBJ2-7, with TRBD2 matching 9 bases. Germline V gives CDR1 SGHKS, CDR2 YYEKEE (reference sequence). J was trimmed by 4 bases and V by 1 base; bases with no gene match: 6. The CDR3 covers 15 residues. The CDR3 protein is CASSLWLAGPYEQYF. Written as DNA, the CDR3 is TGTGCCAGCAGCTTGTGGCTAGCGGGACCGTACGAGCAGTACTTC.

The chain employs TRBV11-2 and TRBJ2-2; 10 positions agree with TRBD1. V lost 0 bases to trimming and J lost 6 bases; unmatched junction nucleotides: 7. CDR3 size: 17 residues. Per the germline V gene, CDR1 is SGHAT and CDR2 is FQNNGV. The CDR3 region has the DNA TGTGCCAGCAGCTTAGATGGGGGACAGGGGTCCCCCGGGGAGCTGTTTTTT. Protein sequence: CASSLDGGQGSPGELFF.

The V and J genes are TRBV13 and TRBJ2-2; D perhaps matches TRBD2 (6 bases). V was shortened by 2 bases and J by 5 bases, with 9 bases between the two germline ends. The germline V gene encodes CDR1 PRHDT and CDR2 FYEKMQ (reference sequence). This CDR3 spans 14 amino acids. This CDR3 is CASSLTGVTGELFF. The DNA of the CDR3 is TGTGCCAGCAGCTTAACGGGAGTTACCGGGGAGCTGTTTTTT.

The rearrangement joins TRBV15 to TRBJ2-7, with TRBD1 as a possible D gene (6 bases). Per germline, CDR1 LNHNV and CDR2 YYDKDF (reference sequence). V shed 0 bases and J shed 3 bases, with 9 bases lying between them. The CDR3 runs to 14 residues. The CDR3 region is CATSRDRDNYEQYF. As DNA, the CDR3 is TGTGCCACCAGCAGAGATAGGGACAACTACGAGCAGTACTTC.

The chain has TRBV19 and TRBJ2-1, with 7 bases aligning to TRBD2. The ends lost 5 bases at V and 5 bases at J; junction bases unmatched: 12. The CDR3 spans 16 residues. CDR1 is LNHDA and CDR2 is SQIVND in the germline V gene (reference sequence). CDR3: CASSDGRRGKNNEQFF. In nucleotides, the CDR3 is TGTGCCAGTAGTGACGGGAGGCGGGGAAAGAACAATGAGCAGTTCTTC.

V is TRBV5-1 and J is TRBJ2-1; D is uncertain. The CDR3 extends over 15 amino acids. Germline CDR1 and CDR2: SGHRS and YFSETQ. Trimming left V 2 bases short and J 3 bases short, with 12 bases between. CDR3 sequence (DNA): TGCGCCAGCAGCTTAGGAGAAACCATCTACAATGAGCAGTTCTTC. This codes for CASSLGETIYNEQFF.

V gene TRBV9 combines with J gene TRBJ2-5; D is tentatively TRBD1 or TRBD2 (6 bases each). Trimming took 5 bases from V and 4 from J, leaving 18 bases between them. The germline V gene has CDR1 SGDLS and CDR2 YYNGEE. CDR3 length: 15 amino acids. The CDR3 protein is CASSEGGTFRETQYF. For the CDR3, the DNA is TGTGCCAGCAGTGAGGGGGGTACCTTTCGAGAGACCCAGTACTTC.

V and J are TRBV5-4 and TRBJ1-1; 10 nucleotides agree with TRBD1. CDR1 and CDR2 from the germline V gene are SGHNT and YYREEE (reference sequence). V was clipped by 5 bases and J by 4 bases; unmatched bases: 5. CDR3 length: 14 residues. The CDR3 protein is CASRRGQGVTEAFF. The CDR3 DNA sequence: TGTGCCAGCAGAAGAGGACAGGGGGTCACTGAAGCTTTCTTT.

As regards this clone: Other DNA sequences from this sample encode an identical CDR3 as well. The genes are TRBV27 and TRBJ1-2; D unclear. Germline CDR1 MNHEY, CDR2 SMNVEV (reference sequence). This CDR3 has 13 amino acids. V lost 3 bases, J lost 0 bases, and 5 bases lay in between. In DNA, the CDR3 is TGTGCCAGCAGTTTGAGCCCTAACTATGGCTACACCTTC. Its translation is CASSLSPNYGYTF.

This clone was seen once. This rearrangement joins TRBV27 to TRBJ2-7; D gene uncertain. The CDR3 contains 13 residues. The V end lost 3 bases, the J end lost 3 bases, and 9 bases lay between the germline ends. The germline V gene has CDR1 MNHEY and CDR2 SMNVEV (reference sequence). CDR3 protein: CASSLIVGYEQYF. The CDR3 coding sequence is TGTGCCAGCAGTTTGATAGTAGGCTACGAGCAGTACTTC.

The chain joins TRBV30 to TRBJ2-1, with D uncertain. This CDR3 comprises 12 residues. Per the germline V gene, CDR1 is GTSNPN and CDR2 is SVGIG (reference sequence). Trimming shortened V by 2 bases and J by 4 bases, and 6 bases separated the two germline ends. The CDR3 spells CAWSMAYNEQFF. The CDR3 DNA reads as TGTGCCTGGAGTATGGCATACAATGAGCAGTTCTTC.